This T cell receptor beta chain was recorded in a study of blood T cell repertoires in COVID-19. Study in general: The analysed material was cDNA or gDNA that came from T cells, B-cell-depleted T cells, or PBMCs.

CDR3 size: 15 residues. Germline CDR1 is SGHNT and CDR2 is YYREEE (reference sequence). The V segment lost 0 bases and the J segment 4 bases; nucleotides outside the gene matches: 5. Here immunoSEQ multiplex PCR was the method, and the copy in TCRdb shows in-frame clones only, minus some. Found here are around 300,000 clones, about 93% of them singletons; the top ten hold 0.95% to 1.3%. The chain employs TRBV5-4 and TRBJ2-7, with 9 bases identical to TRBD2. The sequenced material came from PBMCs or T cells enriched from blood (not recorded which). The receptor comes from a woman between 25 and 40 years old who had recovered from COVID-19. CDR3 residues: CASSLEGSGSYEQYF. CDR3 DNA: TGTGCCAGCAGCTTGGAAGGTAGCGGGAGTTACGAGCAGTACTTC.